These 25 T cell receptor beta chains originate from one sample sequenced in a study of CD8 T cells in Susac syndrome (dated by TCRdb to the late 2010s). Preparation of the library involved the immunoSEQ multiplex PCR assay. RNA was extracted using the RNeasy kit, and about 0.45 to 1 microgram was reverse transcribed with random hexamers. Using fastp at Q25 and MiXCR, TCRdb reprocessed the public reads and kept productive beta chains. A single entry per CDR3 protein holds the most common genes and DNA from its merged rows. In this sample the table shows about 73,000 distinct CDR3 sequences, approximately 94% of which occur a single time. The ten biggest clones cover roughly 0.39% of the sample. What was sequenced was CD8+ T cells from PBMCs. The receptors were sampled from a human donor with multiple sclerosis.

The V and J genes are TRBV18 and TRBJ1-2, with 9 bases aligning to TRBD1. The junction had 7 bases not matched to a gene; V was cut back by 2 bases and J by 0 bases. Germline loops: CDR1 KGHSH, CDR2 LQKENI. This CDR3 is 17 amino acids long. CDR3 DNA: TGTGCCAGCTCACCAGATTGGGACAGGGAAGCTAACTATGGCTACACCTTC. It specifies CASSPDWDREANYGYTF.

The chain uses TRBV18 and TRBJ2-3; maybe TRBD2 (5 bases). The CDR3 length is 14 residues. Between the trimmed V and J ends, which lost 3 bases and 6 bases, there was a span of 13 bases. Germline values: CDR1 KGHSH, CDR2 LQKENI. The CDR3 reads CASSPLAEVDTQYF. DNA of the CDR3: TGTGCCAGCTCACCCCTGGCGGAGGTTGATACGCAGTATTTT.

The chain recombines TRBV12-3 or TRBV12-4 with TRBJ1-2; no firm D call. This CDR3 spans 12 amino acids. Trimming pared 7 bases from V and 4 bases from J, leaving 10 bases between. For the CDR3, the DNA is TGTGCCAGCAAGGGTTTTAGCTATGGCTACACCTTC. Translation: CASKGFSYGYTF.

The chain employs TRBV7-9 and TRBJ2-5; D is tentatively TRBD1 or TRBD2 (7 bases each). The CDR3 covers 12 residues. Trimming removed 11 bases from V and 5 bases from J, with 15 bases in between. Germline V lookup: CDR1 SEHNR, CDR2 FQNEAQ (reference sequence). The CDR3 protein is CASGGVQETQYF. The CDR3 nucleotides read TGTGCCTCAGGGGGGGTCCAGGAGACCCAGTACTTC. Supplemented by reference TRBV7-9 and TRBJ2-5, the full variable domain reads DTGVSQNPRHKITKRGQNVTFRCDPISEHNRLYWYRQTLGQGPEFLTYFQNEAQLEKSRLLSDRFSAERPKGSFSTLEIQRTEQGDSAMYLCASGGVQETQYFGPGTRLLVL.

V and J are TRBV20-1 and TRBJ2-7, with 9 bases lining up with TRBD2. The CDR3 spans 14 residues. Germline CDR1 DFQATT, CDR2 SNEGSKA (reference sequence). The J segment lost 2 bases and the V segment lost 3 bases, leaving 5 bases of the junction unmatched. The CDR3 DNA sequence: TGCAGTGCTAGGGGGACTAGCTCTACCTACGAGCAGTACTTC. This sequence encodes CSARGTSSTYEQYF.

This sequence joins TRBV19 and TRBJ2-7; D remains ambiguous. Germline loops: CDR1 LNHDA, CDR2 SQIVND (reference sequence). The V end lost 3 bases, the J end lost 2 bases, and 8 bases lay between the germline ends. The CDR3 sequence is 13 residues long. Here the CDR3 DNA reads TGTGCCAGTAGTATGGCTACGGCCTACGAGCAGTACTTC. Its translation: CASSMATAYEQYF.

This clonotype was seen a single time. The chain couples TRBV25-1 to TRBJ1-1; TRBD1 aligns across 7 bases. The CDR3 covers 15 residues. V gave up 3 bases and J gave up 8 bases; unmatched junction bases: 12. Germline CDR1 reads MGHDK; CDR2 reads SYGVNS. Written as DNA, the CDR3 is TGTGCCAGCAGTGACCTTCTACAGGGGCCCGGAGAAGCTTTCTTT. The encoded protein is CASSDLLQGPGEAFF.

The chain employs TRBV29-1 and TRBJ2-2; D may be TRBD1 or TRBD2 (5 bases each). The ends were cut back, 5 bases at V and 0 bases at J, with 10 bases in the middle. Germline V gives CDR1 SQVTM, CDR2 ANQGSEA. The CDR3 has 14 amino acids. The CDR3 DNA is TGCAGCGTTAAAGGGACGTCGAACACCGGGGAGCTGTTTTTT. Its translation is CSVKGTSNTGELFF.

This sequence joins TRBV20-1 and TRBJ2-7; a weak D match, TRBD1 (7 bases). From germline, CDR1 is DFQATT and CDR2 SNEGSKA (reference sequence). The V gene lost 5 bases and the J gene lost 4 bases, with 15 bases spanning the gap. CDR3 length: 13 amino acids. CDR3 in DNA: TGCAGTGCTGCCGGGGGACAGCTATACGAGCAGTACTTC. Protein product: CSAAGGQLYEQYF.

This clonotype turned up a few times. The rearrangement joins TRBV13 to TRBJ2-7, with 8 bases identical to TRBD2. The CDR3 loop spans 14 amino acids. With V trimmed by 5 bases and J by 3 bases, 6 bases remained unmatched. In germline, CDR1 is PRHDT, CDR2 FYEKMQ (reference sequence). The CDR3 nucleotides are TGTGCCAGCAGCCCTTATAGCGGGAACTACGAGCAGTACTTC. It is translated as CASSPYSGNYEQYF.

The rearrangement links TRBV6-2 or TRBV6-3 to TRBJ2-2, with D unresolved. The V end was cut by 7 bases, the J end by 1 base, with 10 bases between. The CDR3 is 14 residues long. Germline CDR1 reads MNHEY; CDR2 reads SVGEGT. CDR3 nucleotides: TGTGCCAGCACCCTAGATCGGAACACCGGGGAGCTGTTTTTT. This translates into CASTLDRNTGELFF.

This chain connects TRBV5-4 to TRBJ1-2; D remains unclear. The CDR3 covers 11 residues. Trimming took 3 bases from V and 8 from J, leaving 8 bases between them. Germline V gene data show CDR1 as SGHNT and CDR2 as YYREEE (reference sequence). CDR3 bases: TGTGCCAGCAGCTCCCCTAACGGCTACACCTTC. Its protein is CASSSPNGYTF.

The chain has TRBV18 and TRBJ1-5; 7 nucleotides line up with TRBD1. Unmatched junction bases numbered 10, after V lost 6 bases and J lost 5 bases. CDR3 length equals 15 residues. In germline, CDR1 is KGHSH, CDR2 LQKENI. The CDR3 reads CASSRRQGPDQPQHF. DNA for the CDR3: TGTGCCAGCTCCCGCCGACAGGGCCCAGATCAGCCCCAGCATTTT.

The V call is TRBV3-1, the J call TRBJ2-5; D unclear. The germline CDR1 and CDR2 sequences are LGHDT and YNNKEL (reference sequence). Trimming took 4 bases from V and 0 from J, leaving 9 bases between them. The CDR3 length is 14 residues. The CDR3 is CASSPTLHQETQYF. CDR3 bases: TGTGCCAGCAGCCCGACCCTGCACCAAGAGACCCAGTACTTC.

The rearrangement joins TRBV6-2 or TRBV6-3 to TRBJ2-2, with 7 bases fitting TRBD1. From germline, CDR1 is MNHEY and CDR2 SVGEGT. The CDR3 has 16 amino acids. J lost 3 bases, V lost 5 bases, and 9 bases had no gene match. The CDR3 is CASSARDSLYTGELFF. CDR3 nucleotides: TGTGCCAGCAGTGCCCGGGACAGTCTTTACACCGGGGAGCTGTTTTTT.

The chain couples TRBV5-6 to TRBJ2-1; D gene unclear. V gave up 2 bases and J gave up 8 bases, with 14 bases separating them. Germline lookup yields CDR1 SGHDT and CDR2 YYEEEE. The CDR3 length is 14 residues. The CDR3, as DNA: TGTGCCAGCAGCTTAGTGGCTCCTTACGATGAGCAGTTCTTC. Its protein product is CASSLVAPYDEQFF.

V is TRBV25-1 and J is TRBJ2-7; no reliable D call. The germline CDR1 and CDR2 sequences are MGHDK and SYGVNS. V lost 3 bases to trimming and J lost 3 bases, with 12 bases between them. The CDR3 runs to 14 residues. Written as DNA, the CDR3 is TGTGCCAGCAGTGACAACCCCCGCGGCTACGAGCAGTACTTC. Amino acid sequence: CASSDNPRGYEQYF.

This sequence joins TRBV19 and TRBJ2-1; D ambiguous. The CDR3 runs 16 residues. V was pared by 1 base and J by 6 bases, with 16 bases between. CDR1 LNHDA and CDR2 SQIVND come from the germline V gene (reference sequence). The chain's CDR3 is CASSIGLVSLINEQFF. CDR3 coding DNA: TGTGCCAGTAGTATAGGCCTAGTGAGCCTTATCAATGAGCAGTTCTTC.

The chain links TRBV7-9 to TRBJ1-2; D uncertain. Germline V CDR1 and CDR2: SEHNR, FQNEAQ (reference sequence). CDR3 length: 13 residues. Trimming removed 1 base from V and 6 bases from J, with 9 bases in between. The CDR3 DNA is TGTGCCAGCAGCTTAGGGATATTAAATGGCTACACCTTC. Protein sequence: CASSLGILNGYTF.

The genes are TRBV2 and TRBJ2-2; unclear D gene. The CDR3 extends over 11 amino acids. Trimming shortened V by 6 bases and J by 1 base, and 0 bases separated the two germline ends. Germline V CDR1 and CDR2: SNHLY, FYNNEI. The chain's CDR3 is CASRNTGELFF. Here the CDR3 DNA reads TGTGCCAGCAGGAACACCGGGGAGCTGTTTTTT. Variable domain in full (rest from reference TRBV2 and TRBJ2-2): EPEVTQTPSHQVTQMGQEVILRCVPISNHLYFYWYRQILGQKVEFLVSFYNNEISEKSEIFDDQFSVERPDGSNFTLKIRSTKLEDSAMYFCASRNTGELFFGEGSRLTVL.

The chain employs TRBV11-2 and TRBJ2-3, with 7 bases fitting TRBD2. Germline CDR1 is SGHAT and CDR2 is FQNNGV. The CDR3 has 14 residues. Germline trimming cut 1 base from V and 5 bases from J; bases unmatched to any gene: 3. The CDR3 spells CASSLGGGKDTQYF. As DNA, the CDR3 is TGTGCCAGCAGCTTAGGCGGGGGAAAAGATACGCAGTATTTT.

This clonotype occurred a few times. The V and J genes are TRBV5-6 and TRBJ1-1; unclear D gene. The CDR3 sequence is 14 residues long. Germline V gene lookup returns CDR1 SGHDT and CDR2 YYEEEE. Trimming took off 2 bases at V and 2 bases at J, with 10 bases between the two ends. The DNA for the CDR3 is TGTGCCAGCAGCTTCCGGCAGGCTAACACTGAAGCTTTCTTT. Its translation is CASSFRQANTEAFF. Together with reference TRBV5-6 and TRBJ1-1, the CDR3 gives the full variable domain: DAGVTQSPTHLIKTRGQQVTLRCSPKSGHDTVSWYQQALGQGPQFIFQYYEEEERQRGNFPDRFSGHQFPNYSSELNVNALLLGDSALYLCASSFRQANTEAFFGQGTRLTVV.

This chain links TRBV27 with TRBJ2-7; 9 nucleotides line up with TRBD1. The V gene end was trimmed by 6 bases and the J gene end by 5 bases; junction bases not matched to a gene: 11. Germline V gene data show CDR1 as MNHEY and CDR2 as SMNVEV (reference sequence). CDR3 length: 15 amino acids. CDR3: CASSLYRDRVHEQYF. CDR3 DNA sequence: TGTGCCAGCAGCCTCTACCGGGACAGGGTCCACGAGCAGTACTTC.

The CDR3 region is CASSPPGSTDTQYF. The CDR3 nucleotides read TGTGCCAGCAGCCCTCCCGGGAGCACAGATACGCAGTATTTT. V and J are TRBV7-9 and TRBJ2-3; D gene uncertain. CDR1 and CDR2 (germline): SEHNR, FQNEAQ (reference sequence). The CDR3 extends over 14 amino acids. V was clipped by 5 bases and J by 0 bases, with 9 bases between them.

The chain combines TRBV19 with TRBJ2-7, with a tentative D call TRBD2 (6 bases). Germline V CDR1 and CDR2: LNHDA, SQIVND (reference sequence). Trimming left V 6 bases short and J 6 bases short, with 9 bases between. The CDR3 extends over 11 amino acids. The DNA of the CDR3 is TGTGCCAGTAGGTCGGGGGTCGAGCAGTACTTC. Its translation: CASRSGVEQYF.